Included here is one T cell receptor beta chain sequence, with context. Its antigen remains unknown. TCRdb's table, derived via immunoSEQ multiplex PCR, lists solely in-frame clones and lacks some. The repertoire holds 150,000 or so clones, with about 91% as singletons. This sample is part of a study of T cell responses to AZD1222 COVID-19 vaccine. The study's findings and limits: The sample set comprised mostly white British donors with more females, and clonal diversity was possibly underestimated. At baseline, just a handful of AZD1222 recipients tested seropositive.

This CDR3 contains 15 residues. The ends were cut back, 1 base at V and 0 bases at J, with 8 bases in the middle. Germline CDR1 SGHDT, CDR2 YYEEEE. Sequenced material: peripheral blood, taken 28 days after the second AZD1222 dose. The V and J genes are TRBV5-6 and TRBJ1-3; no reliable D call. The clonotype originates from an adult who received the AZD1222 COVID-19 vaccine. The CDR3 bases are TGTGCCAGCAGCTTGACGGCCTACTCTGGAAACACCATATATTTT. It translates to CASSLTAYSGNTIYF. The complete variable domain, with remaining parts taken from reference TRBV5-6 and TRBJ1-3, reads DAGVTQSPTHLIKTRGQQVTLRCSPKSGHDTVSWYQQALGQGPQFIFQYYEEEERQRGNFPDRFSGHQFPNYSSELNVNALLLGDSALYLCASSLTAYSGNTIYFGEGSWLTVV.